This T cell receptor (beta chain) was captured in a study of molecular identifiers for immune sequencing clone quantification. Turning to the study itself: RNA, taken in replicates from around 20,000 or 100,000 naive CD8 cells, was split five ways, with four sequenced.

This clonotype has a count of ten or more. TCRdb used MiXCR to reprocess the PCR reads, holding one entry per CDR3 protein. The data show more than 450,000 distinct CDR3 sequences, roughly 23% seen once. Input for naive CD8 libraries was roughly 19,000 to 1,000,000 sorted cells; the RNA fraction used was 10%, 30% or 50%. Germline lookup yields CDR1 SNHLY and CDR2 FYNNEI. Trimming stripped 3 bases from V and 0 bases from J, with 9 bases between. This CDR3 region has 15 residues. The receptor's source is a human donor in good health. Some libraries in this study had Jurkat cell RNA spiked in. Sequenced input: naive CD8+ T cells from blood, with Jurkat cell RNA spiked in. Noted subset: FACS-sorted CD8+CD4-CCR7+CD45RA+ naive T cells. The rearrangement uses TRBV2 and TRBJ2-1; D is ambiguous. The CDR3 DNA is TGTGCCAGCAGTGAGGGTTTGAGCTCCTACAATGAGCAGTTCTTC. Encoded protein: CASSEGLSSYNEQFF.